A selection of T cell receptor beta chains follows, all from one sample in a study of CD8+CD57+ T cells in acquired aplastic anemia. TCRdb analysed the reads with MiXCR anew, one entry per CDR3 protein. This table has tens of thousands of distinct CDR3 sequences, about 70% appearing once. The sequenced sample consisted of sorted CD4+, CD8+, or CD8+CD57+ T cells (not recorded which) from PBMCs. These TCRs come from a human donor with aplastic anemia. Each CDR3 is given with its conserved first and last residue. D genes are given only for firm matches. Rows give clone size only sometimes, using once, few, many, or a class for an expanded clone.

>TRBD2|TRBV7-2|TRBJ2-5|14|few
TGTGCCAGCAGCTTAGGGACTAGCAGCCAGACCCAGTACTTC
CASSLGTSSQTQYF
>-|TRBV20-1|TRBJ1-1|13|-
TGCAGTGCTGCCTACGTGAATAACACTGAAGCTTTCTTT
CSAAYVNNTEAFF
>TRBD1|TRBV10-3|TRBJ2-1|14|-
TGTGCCACCAAACAGGGGGAGGTTCGCGTTGAGCAGTTCTTC
CATKQGEVRVEQFF
>TRBD2|TRBV2|TRBJ2-4|14|-
TGTGCCAGCTCTACTAGCGGGAGTTCAAACATTCAGTACTTC
CASSTSGSSNIQYF
>TRBD2|TRBV7-1|TRBJ2-4|18|-
TGTGCCAGCAGCTCCCTAACTAGCGGGGACTACGCCAAAAACATTCAGTACTTC
CASSSLTSGDYAKNIQYF
>-|TRBV2|TRBJ2-7|15|-
TGTGCCAGCAGTGACCCGGTGATAGGCCCCTACGAGCAGTACTTC
CASSDPVIGPYEQYF
>-|TRBV15|TRBJ2-5|15|few
TGTGCCACCAGCAGAGGGGGTCCCTCCCAAGAGACCCAGTACTTC
CATSRGGPSQETQYF
>-|TRBV7-6|TRBJ2-1|12|-
TGTGCCAGCAGCCCAAATAACAATGAGCGGTTCTTC
CASSPNNNERFF
>-|TRBV20-1|TRBJ2-1|14|-
TGCAGTGCCCCGCCAGGGGACTCCTACAATGAGCAGTTCTTC
CSAPPGDSYNEQFF
>TRBD1|TRBV9|TRBJ1-6|14|-
TGTGCCAGCAGCGTAGCCCAGGGGGGGTCACCCCTCCACTTT
CASSVAQGGSPLHF
>-|TRBV29-1|TRBJ2-7|13|-
TGCAGCGTTCGGGACTGGGGGAGGTACGAGCAGTACTTC
CSVRDWGRYEQYF
>TRBD1|TRBV10-3|TRBJ1-6|14|-
TGTGCCATCAGCCCTGAGACAGGGTTGTCACCCCTCCACTTT
CAISPETGLSPLHF
>-|TRBV25-1|TRBJ2-1|12|-
TGTGCTGACCTTAACTTTGACAATGAGCAGTTCTTC
CADLNFDNEQFF
>-|TRBV6-2/TRBV6-3|TRBJ1-1|11|-
TGTGCCAGCAGCGTCCGGACTGAAGCTTTCTTT
CASSVRTEAFF
>TRBD1|TRBV5-1|TRBJ1-6|14|-
TGCGCCAGCAGCTCGGGACAGGAACTGAGACCCCTCCACTTT
CASSSGQELRPLHF